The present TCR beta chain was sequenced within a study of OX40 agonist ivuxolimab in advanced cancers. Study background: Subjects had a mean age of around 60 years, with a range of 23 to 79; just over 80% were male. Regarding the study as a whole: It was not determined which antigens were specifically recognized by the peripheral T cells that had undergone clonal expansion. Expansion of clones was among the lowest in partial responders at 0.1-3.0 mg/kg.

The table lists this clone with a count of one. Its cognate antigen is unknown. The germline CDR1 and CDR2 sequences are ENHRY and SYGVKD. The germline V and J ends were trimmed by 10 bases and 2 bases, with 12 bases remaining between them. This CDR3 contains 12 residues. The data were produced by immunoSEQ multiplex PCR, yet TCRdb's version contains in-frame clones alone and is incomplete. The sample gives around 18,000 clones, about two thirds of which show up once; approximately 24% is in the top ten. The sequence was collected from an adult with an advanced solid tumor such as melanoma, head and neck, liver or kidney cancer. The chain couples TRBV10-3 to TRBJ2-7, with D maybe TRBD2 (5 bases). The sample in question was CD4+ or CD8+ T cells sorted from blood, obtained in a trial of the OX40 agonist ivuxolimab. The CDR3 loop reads CATGPTTYEQYF. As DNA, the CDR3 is TGTGCCACAGGACCGACTACCTACGAGCAGTACTTC.